This T cell receptor beta chain was recorded in a study of blood T cell repertoires in COVID-19. Study at large: COVID-19 samples from acute and convalescent phases originated in the United States, Italy and Spain. In each case, the material was cDNA or gDNA derived from T cells, B-cell-depleted T cells, or PBMCs.

Adults between roughly 18 and 95 years of age took part from fewer than 30 US areas. The data were produced by immunoSEQ multiplex PCR, yet TCRdb's version contains in-frame clones alone and is incomplete. This table holds some 300,000 clones, 90% found once. V gave up 7 bases and J gave up 9 bases; unmatched junction bases: 15. Germline V lookup: CDR1 SQVTM, CDR2 ANQGSEA. The CDR3 totals 14 residues. The source material was PBMCs or T cells enriched from blood (not recorded which). This chain joins TRBV29-1 and TRBJ2-1; 7 bases map to TRBD2. The TCR comes from a woman aged 18-30 years with acute COVID-19. The CDR3 protein is CSGTGTTSWGEQFF. The CDR3 nucleotides are TGCAGCGGGACCGGGACTACCTCTTGGGGTGAGCAGTTCTTC.